What follows describes a single T cell receptor (beta chain). The table came from immunoSEQ multiplex PCR; TCRdb's copy has only in-frame clones and leaves some out. The sample lists fewer than 3 million clones, around 92% occurring once. This sample was included in a study of shared clonotypes between healthy human individuals. V was trimmed by 6 bases and J by 4 bases, leaving 10 bases between them. Germline assignment: CDR1 MNHEY and CDR2 SVGAGI. The CDR3 sequence is 12 residues long. The J gene is TRBJ2-7, the V gene TRBV6-5; a possible D gene is TRBD1 (6 bases). The TCR originated in a man between 18 and 35 years old in good health. Some clones in this sample may be carry-over from other donors' samples. The sequencing sample was made of naive CD4+ T cells from PBMCs. Specified subset: CD45RA+ positively selected. CDR3 region: CASSSTGYEQYF. The CDR3 DNA follows: TGTGCCAGCAGCTCCACAGGGTACGAGCAGTACTTC.